This TCR beta chain was identified in a study of molecular identifiers for immune sequencing clone quantification. Across the study: In the replicates, RNA derived from around 20,000 or 100,000 naive CD8 cells was divided into five parts, and four were sequenced. Points from the study as a whole: The study reportedly detected spiked Jurkat TCR RNA from one cell among one million naive cells.

The V and J ends lost 5 bases and 4 bases, in that order; junction bases with no gene match: 10. Germline V gene lookup returns CDR1 SGHTA and CDR2 FQGNSA. The CDR3 has 16 amino acids. With respect to this clonotype: No antigen is known for it.

TCRdb independently ran MiXCR on the PCR reads; one entry per CDR3 protein. The table includes some 590,000 distinct CDR3 sequences, roughly 23% detected once. The clonotype comes from a human donor in good health. Some libraries in this study had Jurkat cell RNA spiked in. Sequenced material: naive CD8+ T cells from blood, with Jurkat cell RNA spiked in. Subset in this sample: FACS-sorted CD8+CD4-CCR7+CD45RA+ naive T cells. This rearrangement joins TRBV7-2 to TRBJ2-1; 8 bases line up with TRBD2. CDR3 in amino acids: CASSDPSGPLYNEQFF. CDR3 nucleotide sequence: TGTGCCAGCAGCGACCCTAGCGGGCCCCTTTACAATGAGCAGTTCTTC.